Presented here are 19 T cell receptor beta chains from one specimen sequenced in a study of human CD4 T cells and Enterobacteriaceae. Memory CD4+ T cells were sorted as all CD4+ cells except CD45RA+CCR7+CD95- naive cells, over 95% pure. Sequencing was performed with immunoSEQ multiplex PCR; in TCRdb, only in-frame clones are kept and a portion is missing. This sample has under 35,000 clones; almost 85% occur once, and the top ten carry over 1.5%. Sequenced: memory CD4+ T cells from blood. These receptor sequences come from a human donor in good health.

This chain joins TRBV9 and TRBJ2-2, with D perhaps matching TRBD1 or TRBD2 (5 bases each). V lost 0 bases, J lost 4 bases, and 13 bases lay in between. From germline, CDR1 is SGDLS and CDR2 YYNGEE. CDR3 length: 16 amino acids. The CDR3 reads CASSVGLWGSTGELFF. In DNA, the CDR3 is TGTGCCAGCAGCGTAGGGTTGTGGGGGTCCACCGGGGAGCTGTTTTTT.

The chain joins TRBV11-2 to TRBJ1-2; TRBD1 matches 10 bases. V shed 1 base and J 6 bases; nucleotides not matched to a gene: 8. Germline V lookup: CDR1 SGHAT, CDR2 FQNNGV. This CDR3 is built from 16 residues. The CDR3 region is CASSLGQGASEDGYTF. The CDR3 bases are TGTGCCAGCAGCTTAGGACAGGGGGCCTCCGAGGATGGCTACACCTTC.

The V and J genes are TRBV19 and TRBJ1-5, with D unresolved. Trimming left V 3 bases short and J 2 bases short, with 14 bases between. Germline V gene data show CDR1 as LNHDA and CDR2 as SQIVND (reference sequence). The CDR3 loop spans 16 amino acids. CDR3 amino acids: CASSIGRSRGNQPQHF. CDR3 coding DNA: TGTGCCAGTAGTATTGGTCGGAGCCGTGGCAATCAGCCCCAGCATTTT.

This clone occurred a few times. The rearrangement joins TRBV5-4 to TRBJ2-7; 8 positions match TRBD2. Per the germline V gene, CDR1 is SGHNT and CDR2 is YYREEE (reference sequence). V was pared by 4 bases and J by 4 bases, with 16 bases of the junction left unmatched. This CDR3 comprises 17 residues. The CDR3 sequence: CASSRTWGLSGRYEQYF. In DNA, the CDR3 is TGTGCCAGCAGCCGGACGTGGGGGTTAAGCGGGAGATACGAGCAGTACTTC.

The J gene is TRBJ1-5, the V gene TRBV2, with 10 bases fitting TRBD1. The germline CDR1 and CDR2 sequences are SNHLY and FYNNEI. The trim removed 1 base at V and 4 bases at J, leaving 1 base unmatched. This CDR3 comprises 15 residues. This chain's CDR3 is CASSEGTGGNQPQHF. DNA for the CDR3: TGTGCCAGCAGTGAAGGGACAGGGGGAAATCAGCCCCAGCATTTT.

The chain recombines TRBV28 with TRBJ2-1, with TRBD2 identical over 10 bases. CDR1 and CDR2 from the germline V gene are MDHEN and SYDVKM. This CDR3 comprises 15 residues. V was pared by 4 bases and J by 5 bases, with 5 bases of the junction left unmatched. CDR3 amino acids: CASSWWLAGDNEQFF. The CDR3 DNA reads as TGTGCCAGCAGTTGGTGGCTAGCGGGAGACAATGAGCAGTTCTTC.

This chain joins TRBV2 and TRBJ1-5; TRBD1 is a possible D gene (6 bases). Germline V gives CDR1 SNHLY, CDR2 FYNNEI. V lost 0 bases and J 6 bases, leaving 15 bases between the germline ends. The length of the CDR3 is 16 residues. The CDR3 reads CASSEALAGVGQPQHF. The DNA for the CDR3 is TGTGCCAGCAGTGAAGCGCTGGCAGGGGTCGGTCAGCCCCAGCATTTT.

The rearrangement uses TRBV5-1 and TRBJ2-3, with 10 bases matching TRBD1. Germline assignment: CDR1 SGHRS and CDR2 YFSETQ. The CDR3 is 15 residues long. With V trimmed by 1 base and J by 5 bases, 4 bases remained unmatched. This chain's CDR3 is CASSLRQGAGDTQYF. The CDR3 DNA follows: TGCGCCAGCAGCTTGAGACAGGGGGCAGGAGATACGCAGTATTTT.

This clone was recorded once. The J gene is TRBJ1-5, the V gene TRBV28; D is undetermined. Germline values: CDR1 MDHEN, CDR2 SYDVKM. The length of the CDR3 is 15 residues. Trimming removed 1 base from V and 2 bases from J, with 9 bases in between. CDR3 amino acids: CASSLSPGGNQPQHF. The CDR3 DNA reads as TGTGCCAGCAGTTTATCCCCGGGAGGCAATCAGCCCCAGCATTTT.

The chain combines TRBV10-3 with TRBJ2-7, with 10 bases lining up with TRBD1. V dropped 6 bases and J dropped 2; count of bases not matched to a gene: 7. The CDR3 extends over 15 amino acids. Per germline, CDR1 ENHRY and CDR2 SYGVKD. The DNA for the CDR3 is TGTGCCATCAGAGAACCGGGACAGGGGACCTACGAGCAGTACTTC. Its protein is CAIREPGQGTYEQYF.

This chain joins TRBV5-1 and TRBJ2-5, with 12 bases aligning to TRBD2. The CDR3 is 15 amino acids. Losses at the gene ends were 4 bases for V and 2 bases for J; bases not matched to a gene: 3. The germline V gene encodes CDR1 SGHRS and CDR2 YFSETQ. The CDR3 here is CASSPGTSGQETQYF. The CDR3 bases are TGCGCCAGCAGCCCCGGGACTAGCGGGCAAGAGACCCAGTACTTC.

As regards this clone: One junction end disagrees with the germline gene, perhaps due to a read error. The chain carries TRBV6-5 and TRBJ2-2; D not certain. Per the germline V gene, CDR1 is MNHEY and CDR2 is SVGAGI. This CDR3 has 15 amino acids. In DNA, the CDR3 is TGTGCCAGCAGTTCCCAACTTCAAAGCACCGGAGAGCTGTTTTTT. Its translation: CASSSQLQSTGELFF.

This chain connects TRBV28 to TRBJ2-7; weak D call: TRBD1 (6 bases). V dropped 7 bases and J dropped 3 bases, with 13 bases sitting between them. The CDR3 extends over 13 amino acids. Looked up from germline, CDR1 is MDHEN and CDR2 is SYDVKM. The CDR3 DNA is TGTGCCAGCACCAGGACAGCTTTCTACGAGCAGTACTTC. It codes for CASTRTAFYEQYF. Variable domain in full (rest from reference TRBV28 and TRBJ2-7): DVKVTQSSRYLVKRTGEKVFLECVQDMDHENMFWYRQDPGLGLRLIYFSYDVKMKEKGDIPEGYSVSREKKERFSLILESASTNQTSMYLCASTRTAFYEQYFGPGTRLTVT.

The chain employs TRBV28 and TRBJ2-7, with D uncertain. V was cut by 6 bases and J by 0 bases, with 6 bases left in between. This CDR3 comprises 12 residues. Germline V lookup: CDR1 MDHEN, CDR2 SYDVKM. The CDR3 sequence: CASRSDSYEQYF. The CDR3 DNA reads as TGTGCCAGCAGGTCGGACTCCTACGAGCAGTACTTC. Complete variable domain (other parts from reference TRBV28 and TRBJ2-7): DVKVTQSSRYLVKRTGEKVFLECVQDMDHENMFWYRQDPGLGLRLIYFSYDVKMKEKGDIPEGYSVSREKKERFSLILESASTNQTSMYLCASRSDSYEQYFGPGTRLTVT.

The chain recombines TRBV19 with TRBJ2-1, with 8 bases matching TRBD2. Looked up from germline, CDR1 is LNHDA and CDR2 is SQIVND (reference sequence). With V trimmed by 1 base and J by 6 bases, 14 bases remained unmatched. This CDR3 contains 18 residues. The CDR3 bases are TGTGCCAGTAGTATAGGCAGCGGGAGTTTGGTTTCCCGCAATGAGCAGTTCTTC. Translated, it gives CASSIGSGSLVSRNEQFF.

V gene TRBV10-3 combines with J gene TRBJ1-1; 7 positions agree with TRBD1. Trimming cost V 2 bases and J 1 base; bases outside gene matches: 16. Looked up from germline, CDR1 is ENHRY and CDR2 is SYGVKD. This CDR3 spans 19 amino acids. CDR3 amino acids: CAISERYLIRTGQNTEAFF. CDR3 sequence (DNA): TGTGCCATCAGTGAGCGGTATTTGATTCGGACAGGCCAGAACACTGAAGCTTTCTTT.

The chain employs TRBV15 and TRBJ1-2; D uncertain. Germline V gives CDR1 LNHNV, CDR2 YYDKDF (reference sequence). The CDR3 runs 15 residues. The V end lost 0 bases, the J end lost 8 bases, and 16 bases lay between the germline ends. This CDR3 is CATSRDLNSGYGYTF. The CDR3 coding sequence is TGTGCCACCAGCAGAGATCTGAACAGTGGGTACGGCTACACCTTC.

V usage is TRBV5-1 and J usage is TRBJ1-2; TRBD1 might be the D (5 bases). Germline lookup yields CDR1 SGHRS and CDR2 YFSETQ. Trimming took 4 bases from V and 1 from J, leaving 8 bases between them. This CDR3 is 13 amino acids long. DNA for the CDR3: TGCGCCAGCAGCGTAGACAGTAACTATGGCTACACCTTC. This translates into CASSVDSNYGYTF.

The V and J genes are TRBV29-1 and TRBJ2-5; D unclear. The ends were cut back, 6 bases at V and 5 bases at J, with 16 bases in the middle. In germline, CDR1 is SQVTM, CDR2 ANQGSEA. The CDR3 length is 13 residues. This CDR3 reads CSVARMGSETQYF. The CDR3 bases are TGCAGCGTGGCCCGTATGGGATCCGAGACCCAGTACTTC.